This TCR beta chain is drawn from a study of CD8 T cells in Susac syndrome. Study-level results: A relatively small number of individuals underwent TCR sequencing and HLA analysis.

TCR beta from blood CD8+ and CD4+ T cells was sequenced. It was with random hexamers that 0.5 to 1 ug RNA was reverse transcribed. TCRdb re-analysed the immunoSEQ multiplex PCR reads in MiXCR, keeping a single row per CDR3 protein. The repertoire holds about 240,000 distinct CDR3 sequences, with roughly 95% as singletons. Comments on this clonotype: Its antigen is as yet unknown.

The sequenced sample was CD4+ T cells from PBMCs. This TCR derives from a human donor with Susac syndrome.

In DNA form, the CDR3 reads TGCGCCAGCAGCCACGGCCGGGGGGAAAAACTGTTTTTT. It specifies CASSHGRGEKLFF. V usage is TRBV4-1 and J usage is TRBJ1-4, with D possibly being TRBD1 (5 bases). V lost 3 bases to trimming and J lost 8 bases, with 10 bases between them. CDR3 length: 13 residues. Germline V gene lookup returns CDR1 MGHRA and CDR2 YSYEKL.